This entry is about one T cell receptor (beta chain). The assay, immunoSEQ v3.0, was run at survey level. This table comes from immunoSEQ multiplex PCR, and its TCRdb copy is limited to in-frame clones, with some not included. The sample yields 13,000 to 15,000 clones, approximately 80% seen once. V lost 1 base and J lost 4, with 10 bases in between. Germline V lookup: CDR1 SEHNR, CDR2 FQNEAQ (reference sequence). The CDR3 length is 15 residues. This record comes from a study of long-term antiretroviral therapy in people with HIV. The V gene is TRBV7-9, the J gene TRBJ1-4, with no clear D. Sequencing was performed on unsorted PBMCs, taken 3.2 years before starting antiretroviral therapy. The clonotype was recovered from a man aged 40-49 years with HIV. CDR3 DNA sequence: TGTGCCAGCAGCTTAGACATCGACTTTAATGAAAAACTGTTTTTT. Translated, it gives CASSLDIDFNEKLFF.